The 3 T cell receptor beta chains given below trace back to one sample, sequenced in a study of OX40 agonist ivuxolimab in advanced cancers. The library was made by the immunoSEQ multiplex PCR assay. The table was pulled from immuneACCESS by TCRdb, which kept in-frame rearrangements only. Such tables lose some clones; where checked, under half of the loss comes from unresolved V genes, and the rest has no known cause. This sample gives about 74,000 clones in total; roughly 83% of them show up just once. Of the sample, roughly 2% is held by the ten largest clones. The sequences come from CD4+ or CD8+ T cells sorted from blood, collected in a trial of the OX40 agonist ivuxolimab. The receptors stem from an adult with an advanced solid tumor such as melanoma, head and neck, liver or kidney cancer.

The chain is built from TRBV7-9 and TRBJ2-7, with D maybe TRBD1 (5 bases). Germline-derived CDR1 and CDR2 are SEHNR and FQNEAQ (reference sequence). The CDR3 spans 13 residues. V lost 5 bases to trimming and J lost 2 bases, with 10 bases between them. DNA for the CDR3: TGTGCCAGCAGCCTTTGGGGCGCCTACGAGCAGTACTTC. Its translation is CASSLWGAYEQYF.

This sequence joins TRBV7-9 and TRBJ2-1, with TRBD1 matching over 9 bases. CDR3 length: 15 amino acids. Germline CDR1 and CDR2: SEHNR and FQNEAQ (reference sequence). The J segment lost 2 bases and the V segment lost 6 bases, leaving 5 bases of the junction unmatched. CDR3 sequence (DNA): TGTGCCAGCAGTTCCGGGACAGGGACCTACAATGAGCAGTTCTTC. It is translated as CASSSGTGTYNEQFF.

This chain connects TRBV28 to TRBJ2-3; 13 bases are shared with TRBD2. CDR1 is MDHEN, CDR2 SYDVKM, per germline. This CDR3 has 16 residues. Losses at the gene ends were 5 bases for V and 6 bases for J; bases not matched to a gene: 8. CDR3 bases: TGTGCCAGCAGTCCCGGGACTAGCGGGACTAGGGATACGCAGTATTTT. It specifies CASSPGTSGTRDTQYF.